This TCR beta chain appears in the sequencing data of a study of PD-1 blockade in mismatch repair-deficient tumors. About the research overall: Patients had over ten mismatch repair-deficient cancer types and were previously treated and progressing. General study points: Tumor-resident clones, often absent from pretreatment blood, expanded after pembrolizumab and then contracted.

The germline gives CDR1 MNHNY, CDR2 SVGAGI (reference sequence). The CDR3 consists of 15 residues. Trimming cost V 2 bases and J 0 bases; bases outside gene matches: 1. Turning to this clone: Its specificity is not known.

Assay used: immunoSEQ multiplex PCR; TCRdb lists only in-frame clones, some missing. Among 56,000 or so clones listed, around 80% were seen once. Mismatch repair deficiency was confirmed in all patients, by PCR or immunohistochemistry. TCR sequencing covered a few patients who responded to pembrolizumab. The chain links TRBV6-6 to TRBJ2-3; 8 bases line up with TRBD1. This receptor was identified in an adult with mismatch repair-deficient cancer. The sequenced sample was peripheral blood, obtained 4 weeks after starting pembrolizumab. The CDR3 DNA reads TGTGCCAGCAGTTACCGGGACAGGAGCACAGATACGCAGTATTTT. Translated, it gives CASSYRDRSTDTQYF.